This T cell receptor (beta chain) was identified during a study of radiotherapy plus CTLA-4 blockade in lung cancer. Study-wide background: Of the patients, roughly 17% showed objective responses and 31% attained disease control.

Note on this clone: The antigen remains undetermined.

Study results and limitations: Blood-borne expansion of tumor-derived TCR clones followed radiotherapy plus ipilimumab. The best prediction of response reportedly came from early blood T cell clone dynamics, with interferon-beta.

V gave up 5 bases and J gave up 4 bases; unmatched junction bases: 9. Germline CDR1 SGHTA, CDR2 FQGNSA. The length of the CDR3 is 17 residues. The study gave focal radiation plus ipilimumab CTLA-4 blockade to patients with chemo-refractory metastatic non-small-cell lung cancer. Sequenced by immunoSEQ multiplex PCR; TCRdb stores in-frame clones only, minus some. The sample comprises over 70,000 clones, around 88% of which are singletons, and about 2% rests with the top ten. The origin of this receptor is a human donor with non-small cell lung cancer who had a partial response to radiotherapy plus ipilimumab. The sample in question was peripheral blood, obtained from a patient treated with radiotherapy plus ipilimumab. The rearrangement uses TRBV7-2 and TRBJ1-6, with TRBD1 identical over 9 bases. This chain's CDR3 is CASSLLGGTGYNSPLHF. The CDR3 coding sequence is TGTGCCAGCAGCCTCCTCGGAGGGACAGGGTATAATTCACCCCTCCACTTT.